This TCR beta chain was observed in a study of breast tumors, draining lymph nodes, adjacent tissues. Trimming cost V 5 bases and J 1 base, with 11 bases left between them. The CDR3 runs to 13 residues. Germline loops: CDR1 DFQATT, CDR2 SNEGSKA (reference sequence). MiXCR, run by TCRdb on the multiplex PCR reads, gives a single entry per CDR3 protein. Counted here are 150,000 to 250,000 distinct CDR3 sequences, roughly 29% occurring once; the ten biggest clones make up roughly 4.3%. Axillary draining lymph nodes of breast cancer patients supplied the node samples. General study findings and limits: Tumor repertoires ranked between lymph nodes and nontumor tissue in diversity, with V and J gene preferences. Most tumor T cells seemingly derive from lymph node, then expand in tumor.

In this sample, this clonotype turned up many times. Antigen: not known. The receptor's source is a female donor with breast cancer. Some clones in this sample may be carry-over from other donors' samples. The V and J genes are TRBV20-1 and TRBJ2-5; no reliable D call. Sequencing input: axillary lymph node tissue. The CDR3 sequence: CSARKTTQETQYF. The CDR3 coding sequence is TGCAGTGCTCGGAAAACAACCCAAGAGACCCAGTACTTC.